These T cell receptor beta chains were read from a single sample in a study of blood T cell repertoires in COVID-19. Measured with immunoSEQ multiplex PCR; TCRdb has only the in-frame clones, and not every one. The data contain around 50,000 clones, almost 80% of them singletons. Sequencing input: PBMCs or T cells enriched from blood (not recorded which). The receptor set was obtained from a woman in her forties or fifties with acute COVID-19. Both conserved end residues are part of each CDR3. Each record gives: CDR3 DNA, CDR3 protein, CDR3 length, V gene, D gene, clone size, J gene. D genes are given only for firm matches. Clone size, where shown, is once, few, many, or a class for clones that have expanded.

CDR3nt: TGTGCTAGTGGTTCCCCTAAAGATGGACAGGGGGCTCCGGAGCAGTACTTC
CDR3aa: CASGSPKDGQGAPEQYF
len: 17
v_gene: TRBV12-5
d_gene: TRBD1
abundance: NA
j_gene: TRBJ2-7

CDR3nt: TGTGCCAGCAGTGGCCAGAAGAATCAGCCCCAGCATTTT
CDR3aa: CASSGQKNQPQHF
len: 13
v_gene: TRBV6-2/TRBV6-3
d_gene: NA
abundance: NA
j_gene: TRBJ1-5

CDR3nt: TGTGCCAGCAGTCCGAGGAATAAGGACGAGCAGTACTTC
CDR3aa: CASSPRNKDEQYF
len: 13
v_gene: TRBV12-3/TRBV12-4
d_gene: NA
abundance: NA
j_gene: TRBJ2-7

CDR3nt: TGTGCCAGCAGTACGGTTCCTAATGAAAAACTGTTTTTT
CDR3aa: CASSTVPNEKLFF
len: 13
v_gene: TRBV2
d_gene: NA
abundance: NA
j_gene: TRBJ1-4

CDR3nt: TGTGCCACCAGCAGAGATGCGGAAGGCACTGAGGAAAAACTGTTTTTT
CDR3aa: CATSRDAEGTEEKLFF
len: 16
v_gene: TRBV15
d_gene: NA
abundance: NA
j_gene: TRBJ1-4

CDR3nt: TGTGCCAGCTCAATCGGGAGCCTGAACACTGAAGCTTTCTTT
CDR3aa: CASSIGSLNTEAFF
len: 14
v_gene: TRBV18
d_gene: NA
abundance: NA
j_gene: TRBJ1-1

CDR3nt: TGTGCCACCAAACGGGGGACAGATACGCAGTATTTT
CDR3aa: CATKRGTDTQYF
len: 12
v_gene: TRBV15
d_gene: NA
abundance: NA
j_gene: TRBJ2-3

CDR3nt: TGTGCCAGCAGCTTCCCGACTAGCGGGGGGCTTAATACGCAGTATTTT
CDR3aa: CASSFPTSGGLNTQYF
len: 16
v_gene: TRBV11-2
d_gene: TRBD2
abundance: NA
j_gene: TRBJ2-3

CDR3nt: TGTGCCAGTAGTATAAGGGGGACAGCAAACACTGAAGCTTTCTTT
CDR3aa: CASSIRGTANTEAFF
len: 15
v_gene: TRBV19
d_gene: TRBD1
abundance: NA
j_gene: TRBJ1-1

CDR3nt: TGTGCCAGCAGCATACAGGGATGGGGCACTGAAGCTTTCTTT
CDR3aa: CASSIQGWGTEAFF
len: 14
v_gene: TRBV7-2
d_gene: NA
abundance: NA
j_gene: TRBJ1-1

CDR3nt: TGTGCCAGCAGCTTAAGCGCCTCTTCGGATACGCAGTATTTT
CDR3aa: CASSLSASSDTQYF
len: 14
v_gene: TRBV7-3
d_gene: NA
abundance: NA
j_gene: TRBJ2-3

CDR3nt: TGTGCCAGCAGCTTCATGCAGGGTCGCGCCTACGAGCAGTACTTC
CDR3aa: CASSFMQGRAYEQYF
len: 15
v_gene: TRBV11-1
d_gene: NA
abundance: NA
j_gene: TRBJ2-7

CDR3nt: TGTGCCAGCAGCCTTGGACAGACAACTTCAAATGAAAAACTGTTTTTT
CDR3aa: CASSLGQTTSNEKLFF
len: 16
v_gene: TRBV9
d_gene: NA
abundance: many
j_gene: TRBJ1-4

CDR3nt: TGTGCCAGTACCTCAAAGACAGGGCCCAATTCACCCCTCCACTTT
CDR3aa: CASTSKTGPNSPLHF
len: 15
v_gene: TRBV19
d_gene: TRBD1
abundance: once
j_gene: TRBJ1-6

CDR3nt: TGTGCCAGCCAAAGACAGTCCTTGAACACTGAAGCTTTCTTT
CDR3aa: CASQRQSLNTEAFF
len: 14
v_gene: TRBV2
d_gene: NA
abundance: few
j_gene: TRBJ1-1

CDR3nt: TGCGCCAGCAGCTGGGCGGACAGCGCTTATGGCTACACCTTC
CDR3aa: CASSWADSAYGYTF
len: 14
v_gene: TRBV5-1
d_gene: NA
abundance: few
j_gene: TRBJ1-2

CDR3nt: TGTGCCAGCAGCTCCTATGGACAGGGGGCATATGGCTACACCTTC
CDR3aa: CASSSYGQGAYGYTF
len: 15
v_gene: TRBV7-2
d_gene: TRBD1
abundance: NA
j_gene: TRBJ1-2

CDR3nt: TGTGCCTGGAGTGTAAGGTCGCCCCGGGGGGGAGGCTACACCTTC
CDR3aa: CAWSVRSPRGGGYTF
len: 15
v_gene: TRBV30
d_gene: NA
abundance: NA
j_gene: TRBJ1-2

CDR3nt: TGTGCCAGCTCACCGTCCGAGGGGGCCACTGAAGCTTTCTTT
CDR3aa: CASSPSEGATEAFF
len: 14
v_gene: TRBV18
d_gene: TRBD1
abundance: few
j_gene: TRBJ1-1

CDR3nt: TGTGCCAGCAGCTTTCCTCAGCTGAGAGGGGCTTTCTTT
CDR3aa: CASSFPQLRGAFF
len: 13
v_gene: TRBV7-9
d_gene: NA
abundance: NA
j_gene: TRBJ1-1

CDR3nt: TGCGCCAGCAGACAGGACGTAGGGAGGGTCACTGAAGCTTTCTTT
CDR3aa: CASRQDVGRVTEAFF
len: 15
v_gene: TRBV5-1
d_gene: NA
abundance: NA
j_gene: TRBJ1-1

CDR3nt: TGTGCCAGCAGCCAAGGGCAGTTCTCCTATAATTCACCCCTCCACTTT
CDR3aa: CASSQGQFSYNSPLHF
len: 16
v_gene: TRBV3-1/TRBV3-2
d_gene: NA
abundance: NA
j_gene: TRBJ1-6

CDR3nt: TGTGCCAGCGACGAGACAGGGGGAAATGAAAAACTGTTTTTT
CDR3aa: CASDETGGNEKLFF
len: 14
v_gene: TRBV6-5
d_gene: TRBD1
abundance: NA
j_gene: TRBJ1-4

CDR3nt: TGTGCCAGTAGTTTAGCCCTAGCGGGGCGGTACAATGAGCAGTTCTTC
CDR3aa: CASSLALAGRYNEQFF
len: 16
v_gene: TRBV19
d_gene: TRBD2
abundance: NA
j_gene: TRBJ2-1

CDR3nt: TGTGCCAGCAGCCCAGCGGGGGGGCCGGGCAATGAGCAGTTCTTC
CDR3aa: CASSPAGGPGNEQFF
len: 15
v_gene: TRBV21-1
d_gene: NA
abundance: NA
j_gene: TRBJ2-1

CDR3nt: TGTGCCAGTAGCCCTGGACAGGGGGCCGGTAATGAAAAACTGTTTTTT
CDR3aa: CASSPGQGAGNEKLFF
len: 16
v_gene: TRBV19
d_gene: TRBD1
abundance: few
j_gene: TRBJ1-4

CDR3nt: TGTGCTAGCAGCTTAGCGGGGGGGCCTCGGAATGAGCAGTTCTTC
CDR3aa: CASSLAGGPRNEQFF
len: 15
v_gene: TRBV7-7
d_gene: TRBD2
abundance: NA
j_gene: TRBJ2-1

CDR3nt: TGTGCCAGCAGGGACAGGGTGGACACCGGGGAGCTGTTTTTT
CDR3aa: CASRDRVDTGELFF
len: 14
v_gene: TRBV9
d_gene: TRBD1
abundance: NA
j_gene: TRBJ2-2

CDR3nt: TGTGCCAGCAGCCCCCCGGCAGGGACTTCTCCCTACGAGCAGTACTTC
CDR3aa: CASSPPAGTSPYEQYF
len: 16
v_gene: TRBV7-9
d_gene: NA
abundance: few
j_gene: TRBJ2-7

CDR3nt: TGTGCCAGCAGCCCGAGCCCAGGGACTAGCGGGTCGAACACCGGGGAGCTGTTTTTT
CDR3aa: CASSPSPGTSGSNTGELFF
len: 19
v_gene: TRBV7-9
d_gene: TRBD2
abundance: NA
j_gene: TRBJ2-2

CDR3nt: TGCGCCAGCAGCCCGGGACAGGGGGCTTCCTATGGCTACACCTTC
CDR3aa: CASSPGQGASYGYTF
len: 15
v_gene: TRBV5-1
d_gene: TRBD1
abundance: NA
j_gene: TRBJ1-2

CDR3nt: TGTGCCAGCAGTCCGGGACAGATTTCCTACGAGCAGTACTTC
CDR3aa: CASSPGQISYEQYF
len: 14
v_gene: TRBV28
d_gene: TRBD1
abundance: NA
j_gene: TRBJ2-7

CDR3nt: TGTGCCAGTAGTGGGGACAGGGTTCGCCATTCACCCCTCCACTTT
CDR3aa: CASSGDRVRHSPLHF
len: 15
v_gene: TRBV19
d_gene: TRBD1
abundance: NA
j_gene: TRBJ1-6

CDR3nt: TGTGCCAGTAACCGACAGGGATTTACTGAAGCTTTCTTT
CDR3aa: CASNRQGFTEAFF
len: 13
v_gene: TRBV19
d_gene: TRBD1
abundance: NA
j_gene: TRBJ1-1

CDR3nt: TGTGCCAGCAGTTACTCAGCTAGCGGGGGGCCCTTTTCCTACAATGAGCAGTTCTTC
CDR3aa: CASSYSASGGPFSYNEQFF
len: 19
v_gene: TRBV6-2/TRBV6-3
d_gene: TRBD2
abundance: NA
j_gene: TRBJ2-1

CDR3nt: TGTGCCAGCAGCAAAGATGAGGGAGCCAAAACCAACTATGGCTACACCTTC
CDR3aa: CASSKDEGAKTNYGYTF
len: 17
v_gene: TRBV21-1
d_gene: NA
abundance: many
j_gene: TRBJ1-2

CDR3nt: TGTGCCAGCAGTTTAGGCAGGGGTGGATATAATTCACCCCTCCACTTT
CDR3aa: CASSLGRGGYNSPLHF
len: 16
v_gene: TRBV27
d_gene: NA
abundance: NA
j_gene: TRBJ1-6

CDR3nt: TGTGCCAGCAGCTTAGTTCTAACAGGTTCCTACGAGCAGTACTTC
CDR3aa: CASSLVLTGSYEQYF
len: 15
v_gene: TRBV7-8
d_gene: NA
abundance: NA
j_gene: TRBJ2-7

CDR3nt: TGCGCCAGCAGACAGACAGGGACTAATGAAAAACTGTTTTTT
CDR3aa: CASRQTGTNEKLFF
len: 14
v_gene: TRBV5-1
d_gene: TRBD1
abundance: NA
j_gene: TRBJ1-4